This T cell receptor beta chain appears in the sequencing data of a study of memory CD4+ T cells and cytomegalovirus serostatus (dated by TCRdb to between 2017 and 2020). With respect to the entire study: The roughly 33 healthy Belgian adults in the cohort included 9 who were CMV seropositive and around 25 who were CMV seronegative. CD4+ memory TCRbeta repertoires of a Belgian cohort with known cytomegalovirus serostatus were sequenced in order to replicate a published TCR-based CMV serostatus classifier. Study-level results and caveats: On the Belgian cohort, the classifier built on the original framework reached a median bootstrapped AUC of about 0.95, with a 95% CI of 0.76-1.00. For predicting CMV serostatus, the median bootstrapped AUC was roughly 0.95 using the original framework and almost 0.93 using a US-trained random forest. The results were interpreted as suggesting that the CMV-associated TCR signature is largely present in the CD4+ memory repertoire. Of 164 previously reported CMV-associated TCRbeta sequences, approximately 64 appeared in the CD4+ memory repertoires, each in one to five individuals. Only CD4+CD45RO+ memory cells were sequenced, in contrast to the original study, in which naive and memory CD4+ and CD8+ populations were covered.

CDR1 and CDR2, per the germline V gene, are MDHEN and SYDVKM. Cut back by 6 bases and 3 bases, the V and J ends lie 11 bases apart. Including the terminal cysteine and phenylalanine, the CDR3 comprises 13 residues. Kept here is only the CDR3 DNA, which spans 39 bases and is read in frame from base 1. Single viable CD3+CD4+CD8-CD45RO+ cells were sorted as memory CD4+ T cells on a FACSAria II. CMV serostatus was determined using a Roche Elecsys assay that detects serum IgG against CMV pp150, pp28, p38 and p52. Following thawing, total CD4+ T cells were enriched through positive selection using CD4 magnetic microbeads. The samples came from a separate study whose specific focus was interrogating the CD4+ T cell memory repertoire. Peripheral blood mononuclear cells were isolated and cryopreserved according to standard operating procedures, and serum was stored at -80 degrees C. Staining used CD3-PerCP (BW264/56), CD4-APC (RPA-T4), CD45RO-PE (UCHT1) and CD8-Pacific Orange (3B5) antibodies, with Sytox blue excluding non-viable cells.

In its sample, this clone was seen a few times. Its antigen is not yet known. Nothing much larger sits one base from this clone, and base qualities are not available. Genomic DNA was extracted from sorted cells with the Quick-DNA Microprep Kit. Amplification of TCRbeta DNA was done with the immunoSEQ hsTCRbeta kit, following the protocol from the manufacturer. An Illumina MiSeq instrument was used to sequence the TCRbeta libraries. The published analysis was carried out like this. Following removal of out-of-frame sequences, 2.4 million or so distinct TCRbeta sequences were retained, with an average of about 70,000 per individual. Two values were used to score each individual: the count of 164 previously reported CMV-associated TCRbeta sequences and the total count of productive distinct TCRbeta sequences. A beta-binomial model was reimplemented in Python, and scikit-learn random forests with default parameters were trained on data from the US cohort. Classifier performance on the Belgian cohort was summarized as median AUC with percentile confidence intervals over 10,000 bootstrap iterations. Here the immuneACCESS table is served through TCRdb, limited to in-frame sequences with V and J called. Missing clones are a known gap in these copies; in checked studies unresolved V genes cover under half, and the rest lacks a known reason. V, J and clone size were drawn from that table, and D and trimming were deduced from the DNA. Across this sample there are tens of thousands of clones, with over 60% seen only once. Clones ranked in the top ten supply 0.88% of the sample.

Recombination joined TRBV28 with TRBJ1-1; no D gene can be assigned with confidence. The clonotype originates from an adult in good health and CMV-seronegative. The sample taken for sequencing was memory CD4+ T cells from blood. Here the CDR3 is given as CASRSWTDTEAFF. The DNA is as follows: TGTGCCAGCAGAAGTTGGACGGACACTGAAGCTTTCTTT.